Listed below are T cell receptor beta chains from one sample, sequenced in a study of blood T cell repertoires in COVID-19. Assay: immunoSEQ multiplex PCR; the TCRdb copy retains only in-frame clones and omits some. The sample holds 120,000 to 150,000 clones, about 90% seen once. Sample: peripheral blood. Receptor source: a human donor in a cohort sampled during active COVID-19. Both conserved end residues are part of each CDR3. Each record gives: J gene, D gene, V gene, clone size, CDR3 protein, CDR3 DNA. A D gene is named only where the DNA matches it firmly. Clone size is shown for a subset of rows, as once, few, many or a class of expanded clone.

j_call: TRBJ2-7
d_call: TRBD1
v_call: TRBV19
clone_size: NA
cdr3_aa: CASSIAGTGIYEQYF
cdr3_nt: TGTGCCAGTAGTATAGCCGGGACAGGGATCTACGAGCAGTACTTC

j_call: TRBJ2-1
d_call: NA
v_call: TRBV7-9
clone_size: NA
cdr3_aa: CASSLGVVFFQFF
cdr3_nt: TGTGCCAGCAGCTTAGGCGTTGTTTTCTTTCAGTTCTTC

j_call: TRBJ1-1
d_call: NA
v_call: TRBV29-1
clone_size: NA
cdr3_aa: CSVEDNRDTEAFF
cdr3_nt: TGCAGCGTTGAAGATAACCGGGACACTGAAGCTTTCTTT

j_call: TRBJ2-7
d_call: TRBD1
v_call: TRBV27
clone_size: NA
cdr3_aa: CASTFRQGAYEQYF
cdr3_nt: TGTGCCAGCACGTTTCGACAGGGAGCGTACGAGCAGTACTTC

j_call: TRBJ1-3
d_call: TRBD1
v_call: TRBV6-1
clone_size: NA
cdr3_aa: CASSEATGGGNTIYF
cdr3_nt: TGTGCCAGCAGTGAAGCGACAGGGGGAGGAAACACCATATATTTT

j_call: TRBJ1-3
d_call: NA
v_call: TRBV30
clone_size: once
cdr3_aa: CAWSVRGSGNTIYF
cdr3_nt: TGTGCCTGGAGTGTACGAGGTTCTGGAAACACCATATATTTT

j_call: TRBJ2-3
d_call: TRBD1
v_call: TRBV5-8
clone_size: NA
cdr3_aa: CASSAHRGQGDTQYF
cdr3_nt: TGTGCCAGCAGCGCCCACAGGGGGCAGGGAGATACGCAGTATTTT

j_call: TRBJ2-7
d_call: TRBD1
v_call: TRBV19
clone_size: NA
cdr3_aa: CASSIDGQGYEQYF
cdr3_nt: TGTGCCAGTAGTATAGATGGACAGGGCTACGAGCAGTACTTC

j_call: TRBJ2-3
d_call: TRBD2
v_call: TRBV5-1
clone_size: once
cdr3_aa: CASSFQGVGLAGTDTQYF
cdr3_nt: TGCGCCAGCAGCTTCCAAGGGGTGGGACTAGCGGGCACAGATACGCAGTATTTT

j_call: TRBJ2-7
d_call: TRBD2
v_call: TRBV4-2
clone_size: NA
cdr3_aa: CASSQPQAGDYEQYF
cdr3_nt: TGTGCCAGCAGCCAGCCCCAAGCGGGGGACTACGAGCAGTACTTC

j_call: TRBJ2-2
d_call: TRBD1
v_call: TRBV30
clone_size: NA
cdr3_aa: CAWSEDRGGTGELFF
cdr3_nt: TGTGCCTGGAGTGAGGACAGGGGGGGCACCGGGGAGCTGTTTTTT

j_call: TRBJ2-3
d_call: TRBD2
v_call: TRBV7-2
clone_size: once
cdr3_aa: CASSLAGTTVDTQYF
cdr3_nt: TGTGCCAGCAGCTTAGCCGGGACTACCGTAGATACGCAGTATTTT

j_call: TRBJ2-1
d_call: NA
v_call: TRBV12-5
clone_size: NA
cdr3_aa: CASGQDNRAGHNEQFF
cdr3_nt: TGTGCTAGTGGTCAAGATAATCGGGCAGGGCACAATGAGCAGTTCTTC

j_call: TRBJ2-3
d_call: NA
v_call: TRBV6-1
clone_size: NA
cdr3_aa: CASSVDPGQLFKGDTQYF
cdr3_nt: TGTGCCAGCAGTGTCGACCCTGGACAGCTTTTTAAGGGAGATACGCAGTATTTT

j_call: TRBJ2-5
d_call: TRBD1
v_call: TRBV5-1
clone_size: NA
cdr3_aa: CASSYSFQGTAEGTQYF
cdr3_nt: TGCGCCAGCAGCTACTCGTTTCAGGGGACAGCTGAAGGGACCCAGTACTTC

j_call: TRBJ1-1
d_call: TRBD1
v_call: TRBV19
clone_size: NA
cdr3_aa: CASQQGADTEAFF
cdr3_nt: TGTGCCAGTCAACAGGGGGCGGACACTGAAGCTTTCTTT

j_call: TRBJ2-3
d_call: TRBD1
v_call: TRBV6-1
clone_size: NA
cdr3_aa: CASSEALYRDSPDTQYF
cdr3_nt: TGTGCCAGCAGTGAAGCCCTCTACAGGGACAGTCCAGATACGCAGTATTTT

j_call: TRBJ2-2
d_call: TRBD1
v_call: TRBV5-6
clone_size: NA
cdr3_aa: CASSLVGRTGTTGELFF
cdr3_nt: TGTGCCAGCAGCTTGGTGGGGCGGACAGGCACGACCGGGGAGCTGTTTTTT

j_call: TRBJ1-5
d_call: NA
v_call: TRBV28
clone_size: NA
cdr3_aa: CASSFTGQGTQPQHF
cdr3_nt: TGTGCCAGCAGTTTCACTGGGCAGGGAACTCAGCCCCAGCATTTT

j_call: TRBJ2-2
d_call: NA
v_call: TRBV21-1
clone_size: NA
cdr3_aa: CASSSGLADRWSGELFF
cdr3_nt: TGTGCCAGCAGCTCGGGACTAGCGGATAGGTGGTCCGGGGAGCTGTTTTTT

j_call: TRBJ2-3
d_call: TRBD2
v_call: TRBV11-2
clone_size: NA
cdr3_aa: CASSPRLAGGLDTQYF
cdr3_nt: TGTGCCAGCAGCCCCAGACTAGCGGGGGGGCTGGATACGCAGTATTTT

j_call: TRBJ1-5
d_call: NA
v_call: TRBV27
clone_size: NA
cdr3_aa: CASSLSEQGGQPQHF
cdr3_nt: TGTGCCAGCAGTTTATCCGAACAGGGCGGTCAGCCCCAGCATTTT

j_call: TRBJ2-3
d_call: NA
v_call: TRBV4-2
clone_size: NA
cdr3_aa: CASSQESRATDTQYF
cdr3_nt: TGTGCCAGCAGCCAAGAGTCCAGGGCTACAGATACGCAGTATTTT

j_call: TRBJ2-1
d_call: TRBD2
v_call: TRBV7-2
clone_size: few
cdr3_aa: CASSLSAGVNEQFF
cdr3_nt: TGTGCCAGCAGCTTATCGGCGGGGGTGAATGAGCAGTTCTTC

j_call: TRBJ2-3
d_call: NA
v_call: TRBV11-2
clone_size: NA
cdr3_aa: CASRLGRTDTQYF
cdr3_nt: TGTGCCAGCAGACTAGGGCGGACAGATACGCAGTATTTT

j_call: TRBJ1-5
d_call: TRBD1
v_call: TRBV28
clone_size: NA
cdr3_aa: CASSPVTGMSNQPQHF
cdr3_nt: TGTGCCAGCAGTCCCGTGACAGGGATGAGCAATCAGCCCCAGCATTTT

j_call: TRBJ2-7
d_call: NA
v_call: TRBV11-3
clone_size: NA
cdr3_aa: CAPRGRYEQYF
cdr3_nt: TGTGCGCCAAGGGGTCGCTACGAGCAGTACTTC

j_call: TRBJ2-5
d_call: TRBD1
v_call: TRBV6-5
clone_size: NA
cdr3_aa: CASSSRQGALQETQYF
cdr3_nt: TGTGCCAGCAGTTCCCGACAGGGGGCTTTACAAGAGACCCAGTACTTC

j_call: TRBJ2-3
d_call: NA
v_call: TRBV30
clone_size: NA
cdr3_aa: CAWTAGPTRTDTQYF
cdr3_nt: TGTGCCTGGACCGCAGGGCCTACCCGCACAGATACGCAGTATTTT

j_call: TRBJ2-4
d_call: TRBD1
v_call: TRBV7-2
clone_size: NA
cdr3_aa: CASSLAQGTASFQYF
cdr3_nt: TGTGCCAGCAGCTTAGCCCAAGGGACAGCGTCATTTCAGTACTTC

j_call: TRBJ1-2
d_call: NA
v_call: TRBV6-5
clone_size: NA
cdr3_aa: CASSVGQLNYGYTF
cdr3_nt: TGTGCCAGCAGCGTCGGACAGTTAAACTATGGCTACACCTTC

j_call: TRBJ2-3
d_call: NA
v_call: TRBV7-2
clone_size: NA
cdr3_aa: CASSLRQGTDTQYF
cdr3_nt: TGTGCCAGCAGCCTTAGACAGGGCACAGATACGCAGTATTTT

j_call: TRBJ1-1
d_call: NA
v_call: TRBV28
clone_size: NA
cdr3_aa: CASSLVSVGLGANTEAFF
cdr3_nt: TGTGCCAGCAGTTTAGTGTCGGTGGGGTTGGGGGCGAACACTGAAGCTTTCTTT